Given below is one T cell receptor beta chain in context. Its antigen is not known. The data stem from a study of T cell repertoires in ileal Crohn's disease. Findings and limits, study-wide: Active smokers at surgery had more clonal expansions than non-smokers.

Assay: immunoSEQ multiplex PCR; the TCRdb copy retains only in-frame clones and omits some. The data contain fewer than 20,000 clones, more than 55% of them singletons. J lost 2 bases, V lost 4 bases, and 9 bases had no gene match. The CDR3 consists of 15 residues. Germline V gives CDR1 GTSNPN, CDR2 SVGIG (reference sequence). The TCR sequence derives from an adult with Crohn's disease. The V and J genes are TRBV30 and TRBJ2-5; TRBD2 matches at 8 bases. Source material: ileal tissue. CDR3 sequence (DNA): TGTGCCTGGACCCTAAGGAGCGGGAGTCAAGAGACCCAGTACTTC. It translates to CAWTLRSGSQETQYF.